This T cell receptor beta chain was recorded in a study of blood T cells in healthy people across ages. Germline V lookup: CDR1 MNHEY, CDR2 SVGAGI. CDR3 length: 18 residues. Losses at the gene ends were 5 bases for V and 0 bases for J; bases not matched to a gene: 8. Using a J-beta primer mix together with a sample-barcoded 5' primer, a second PCR was run for roughly 7 to 11 cycles. TCRdb reprocessed the 5' RACE reads with MiXCR, giving one entry per CDR3 protein. The top ten hold roughly two fifths of the sample, which has 780,000 or so distinct CDR3 sequences, 50% to 65% seen once. This clonotype was observed a handful of times.

The specimen sequenced was blood. The sequence was obtained from a man older than 75 in good health. The chain couples TRBV6-5 to TRBJ2-6; the match to TRBD2 covers 9 bases. The CDR3 region has the DNA TGTGCCAGCAGTCCCAGGACTAGCGCTTACTCTGGGGCCAACGTCCTGACTTTC. Translating gives CASSPRTSAYSGANVLTF.